A single T cell receptor (beta chain) is shown here with its context. The antigen this receptor binds is unknown. No per-base quality is available; no much larger clone lies one base away. Taken from the germline V gene (reference sequence), the CDR1 and CDR2 loops are LGHDT and YNNKEL. Relative to germline, V is 0 bases shorter and J is 1 base shorter, with 15 bases between their ends. The CDR3, from cysteine to phenylalanine, totals 17 residues. This entry keeps only the CDR3 DNA: 51 bases, framed from base 1. This sample was taken from a study of vaccination and CD4 T cells after COVID-19 (dated by TCRdb to between 2021 and 2022). In the study overall: Convalescent patients had a positive SARS-CoV-2 result on nasal swab PCR, and of these patients, fewer than ten had mild disease and one had severe disease. Post-COVID blood samples from convalescent patients were collected a median of around 110 days after diagnosis, with a range of roughly 35 to 180 days. Control cultures used a CEFX viral epitope pool as positive control, an HIV-1 Nef peptide pool as negative control, or no peptide. The convalescent cohort comprised six males and four females, including two Hispanic individuals, seven Caucasians, two Asians and one multiracial person. Overlapping spike peptide pools from SARS-CoV-2 and from the common cold coronaviruses HCoV-NL63, HCoV-OC43 and HCoV-229E were used as culture stimuli. The time from the second vaccine dose to post-vaccine blood sampling had a median of around 72 days and ranged from about 13 to 250 days. Participants received two doses of either the Pfizer-BioNTech BNT162b2 vaccine (n=8) or the Moderna mRNA-1273 vaccine (n=2). In around nine COVID-19 convalescent patients and a few infection-naive healthy vaccine recipients, the spike-specific CD4+ TCR repertoire before mRNA vaccination was compared with the repertoire after mRNA vaccination. Points the paper makes about the study in general: Of the vaccine-specific clones found in convalescent patients, nearly all (304 of 307) were mono-reactive for SARS-CoV-2 spike instead of being cross-reactive with common cold coronaviruses. In convalescent patients, a median roughly 85% of post-vaccine SARS-CoV-2-reactive clones were detected only after vaccination, suggesting vaccine-specific priming. Only a relatively small number of convalescent patients were included in the study, and early timepoints following natural infection were not analyzed. The median count of SARS-CoV-2-reactive clonotypes went up from approximately 22 after infection to 38 after vaccination, although the change was not significant.

Read against the paper, the sample's treatment or condition label means: roughly ten-day PBMC culture with coronavirus spike peptide pools or control peptides (ViraFEST assay). The ViraFEST assay, used in the study, expanded antigen-specific T cells with peptide pools and then identified the expanded clonotypes through TCR sequencing. The positive SARS-CoV-2 PCR tests of the convalescent patients were dated from March to December 2020, before the Alpha, Beta and Delta variants emerged in the United States. Each well held millions of PBMCs cultured in IMDM containing roughly 5% human AB serum and approximately 9.6 IU/ml IL-2, with roughly 9.2 ug/ml peptide pools added. On days 3 and 7, half of the culture medium was replaced with fresh IL-2-containing medium. CD4+ T cells were isolated after roughly nine days of culture through negative selection using the EasySep CD4+ T cell isolation kit. Ficoll-Paque Plus gradient centrifugation was used to isolate PBMCs from whole blood, and the isolated PBMCs were then either used fresh or cryopreserved at -140C. Triplicate wells were generally used for each culture condition.

The library was made by PCR. DNA from cultured CD4+ T cells underwent TCR sequencing with the Oncomine TCR Beta short-read assay at the Johns Hopkins FTIC core. The QIAamp micro DNA kit was used to extract genomic DNA from the cultured CD4+ T cells. The Oncomine TCR Beta libraries from cultured CD4+ T cells were pooled using unique dual indexes and then sequenced on an Illumina iSeq 100. From the authors' description of their analysis: Non-productive sequences were removed, and CDR3s that did not start with C, did not end with F or W, or were shorter than 7 amino acids were discarded. The MANAFEST web application was used to identify antigen-specific clonotypes by comparing peptide-stimulated wells against reference wells and other culture wells. An FDR below 0.05, an odds ratio above 5, and a productive frequency above 0.1% in at least two of three replicate wells were required for clones to be considered positive. A clonotype was classed as cross-reactive if the clonotype showed significant expansion both in SARS-CoV-2 spike wells and in at least one common cold coronavirus spike condition. Using R version 3.6.1, CDR3 homology was evaluated through Levenshtein distances (stringdist) along with unrooted phylogenetic trees (ape). TCRdb trimmed public reads at Q25 via fastp, called clones via MiXCR and kept in-frame beta chains. A single entry per CDR3 protein holds the most common genes and DNA from its merged rows. For this entry, the V and J calls and clone size follow TCRdb and not the study's own pipeline. In all, the sample holds about 9,900 distinct CDR3 sequences, and 51% of those were seen once. The leading ten clones occupy around 39% of the sample.

This clonotype was sampled from a human donor who had recovered from COVID-19. The specimen sequenced was CD4+ T cells from blood, cultured in vitro. The chain links TRBV3-1 with TRBJ1-2; a tentative D call is TRBD1 (6 bases match). The CDR3 region has the sequence CASSQEGRGTFNYGYTF. The nucleotide sequence reads TGTGCCAGCAGCCAAGAGGGCAGGGGAACTTTTAACTATGGCTACACCTTC.